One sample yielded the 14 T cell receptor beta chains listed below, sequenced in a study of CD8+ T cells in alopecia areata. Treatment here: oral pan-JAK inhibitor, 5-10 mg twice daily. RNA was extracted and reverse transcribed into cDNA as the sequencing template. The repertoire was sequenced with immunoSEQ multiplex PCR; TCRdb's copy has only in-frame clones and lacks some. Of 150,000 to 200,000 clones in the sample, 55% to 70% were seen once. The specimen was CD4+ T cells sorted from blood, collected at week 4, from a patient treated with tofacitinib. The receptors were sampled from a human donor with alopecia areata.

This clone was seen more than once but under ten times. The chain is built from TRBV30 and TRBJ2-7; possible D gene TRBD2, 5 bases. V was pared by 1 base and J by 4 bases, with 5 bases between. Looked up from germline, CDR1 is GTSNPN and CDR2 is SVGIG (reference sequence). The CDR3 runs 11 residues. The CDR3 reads CAWSAGYEQYF. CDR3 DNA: TGTGCCTGGAGTGCGGGATACGAGCAGTACTTC.

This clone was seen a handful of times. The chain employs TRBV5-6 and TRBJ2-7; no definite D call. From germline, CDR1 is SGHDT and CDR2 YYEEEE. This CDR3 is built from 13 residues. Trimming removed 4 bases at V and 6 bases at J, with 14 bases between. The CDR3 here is CASSPNIVGEQYF. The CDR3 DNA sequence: TGTGCCAGCAGCCCTAACATCGTGGGCGAGCAGTACTTC.

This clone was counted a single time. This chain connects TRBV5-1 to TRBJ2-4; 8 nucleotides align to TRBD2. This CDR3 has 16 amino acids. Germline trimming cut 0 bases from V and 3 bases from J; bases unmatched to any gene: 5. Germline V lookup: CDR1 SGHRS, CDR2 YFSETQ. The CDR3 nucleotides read TGCGCCAGCAGCTTGGCGACGGGAGGGAGCAAAAACATTCAGTACTTC. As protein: CASSLATGGSKNIQYF.

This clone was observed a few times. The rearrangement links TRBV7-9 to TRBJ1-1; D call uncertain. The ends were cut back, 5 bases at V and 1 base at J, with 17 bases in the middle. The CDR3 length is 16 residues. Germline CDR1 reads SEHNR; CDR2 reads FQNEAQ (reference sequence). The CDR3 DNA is TGTGCCAGCAGCCCTCCCCCGTGGCAGAAGAACACTGAAGCTTTCTTT. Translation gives CASSPPPWQKNTEAFF. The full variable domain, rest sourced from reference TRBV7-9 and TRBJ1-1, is DTGVSQNPRHKITKRGQNVTFRCDPISEHNRLYWYRQTLGQGPEFLTYFQNEAQLEKSRLLSDRFSAERPKGSFSTLEIQRTEQGDSAMYLCASSPPPWQKNTEAFFGQGTRLTVV.

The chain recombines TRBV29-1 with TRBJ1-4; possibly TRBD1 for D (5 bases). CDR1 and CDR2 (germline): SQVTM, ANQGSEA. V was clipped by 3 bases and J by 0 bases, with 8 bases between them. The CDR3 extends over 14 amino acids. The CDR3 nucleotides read TGCAGCGTTGACCCCAGGGCAACTAATGAAAAACTGTTTTTT. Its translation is CSVDPRATNEKLFF.

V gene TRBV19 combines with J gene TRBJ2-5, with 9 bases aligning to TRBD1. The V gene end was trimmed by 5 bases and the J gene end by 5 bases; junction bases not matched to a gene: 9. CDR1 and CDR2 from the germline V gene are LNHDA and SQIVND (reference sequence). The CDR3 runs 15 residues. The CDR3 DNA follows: TGTGCCAGTAGTGCATCCGGGACAGGGATGGAGACCCAGTACTTC. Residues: CASSASGTGMETQYF.

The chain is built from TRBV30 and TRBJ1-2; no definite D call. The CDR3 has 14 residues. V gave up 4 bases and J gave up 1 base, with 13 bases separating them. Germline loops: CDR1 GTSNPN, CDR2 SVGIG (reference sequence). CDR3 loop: CAWIPVGFNYGYTF. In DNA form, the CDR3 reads TGTGCCTGGATACCAGTAGGGTTTAACTATGGCTACACCTTC.

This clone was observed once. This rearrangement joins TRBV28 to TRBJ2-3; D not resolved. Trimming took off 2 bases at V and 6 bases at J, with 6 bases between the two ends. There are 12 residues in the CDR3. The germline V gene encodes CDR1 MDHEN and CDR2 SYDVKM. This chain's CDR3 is CASSLGSDTQYF. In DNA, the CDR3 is TGTGCCAGCAGTTTAGGATCGGATACGCAGTATTTT.

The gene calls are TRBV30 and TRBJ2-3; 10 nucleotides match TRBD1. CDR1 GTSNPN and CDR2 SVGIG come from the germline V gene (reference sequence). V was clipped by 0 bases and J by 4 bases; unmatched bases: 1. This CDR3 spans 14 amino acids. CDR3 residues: CAWSVGTGADTQYF. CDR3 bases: TGTGCCTGGAGTGTAGGGACAGGGGCAGATACGCAGTATTTT. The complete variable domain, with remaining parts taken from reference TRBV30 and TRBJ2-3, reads SQTIHQWPATLVQPVGSPLSLECTVEGTSNPNLYWYRQAAGRGLQLLFYSVGIGQISSEVPQNLSASRPQDRQFILSSKKLLLSDSGFYLCAWSVGTGADTQYFGPGTRLTVL.

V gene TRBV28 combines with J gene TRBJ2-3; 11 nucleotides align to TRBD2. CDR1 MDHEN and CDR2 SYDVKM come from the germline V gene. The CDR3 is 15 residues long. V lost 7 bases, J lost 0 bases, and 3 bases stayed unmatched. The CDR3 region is CASTSGGTSTDTQYF. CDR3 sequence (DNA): TGTGCCAGCACTAGCGGGGGGACCAGCACAGATACGCAGTATTTT.

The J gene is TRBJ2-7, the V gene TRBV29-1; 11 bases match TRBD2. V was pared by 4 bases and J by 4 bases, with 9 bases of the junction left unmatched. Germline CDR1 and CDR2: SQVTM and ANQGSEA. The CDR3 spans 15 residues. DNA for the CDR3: TGCAGCGTTGCCGCTACTAGCGGGGGTTTATACGAGCAGTACTTC. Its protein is CSVAATSGGLYEQYF.

Written as DNA, the CDR3 is TGCGCCAGCAGCTCCCAGCCCGGACAGGGAAACACCGGGGAGCTGTTTTTT. Translating gives CASSSQPGQGNTGELFF. This sequence joins TRBV5-1 and TRBJ2-2, with 8 bases aligning to TRBD1. Germline V gene data show CDR1 as SGHRS and CDR2 as YFSETQ. The CDR3 runs 17 residues. Trimming removed 3 bases from V and 2 bases from J; junction bases left unmatched: 9.

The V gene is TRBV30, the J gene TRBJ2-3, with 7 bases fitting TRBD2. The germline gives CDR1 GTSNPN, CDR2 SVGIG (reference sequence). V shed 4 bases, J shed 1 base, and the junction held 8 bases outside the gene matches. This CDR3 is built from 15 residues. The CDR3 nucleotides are TGTGCCTGGATCCCGGGGAGGGTCGGCACAGATACGCAGTATTTT. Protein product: CAWIPGRVGTDTQYF.

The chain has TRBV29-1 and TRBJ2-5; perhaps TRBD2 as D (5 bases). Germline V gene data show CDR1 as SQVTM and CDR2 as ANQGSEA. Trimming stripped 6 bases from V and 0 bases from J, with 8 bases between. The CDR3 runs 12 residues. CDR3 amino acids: CSVSGYQETQYF. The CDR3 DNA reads TGCAGCGTATCGGGGTACCAAGAGACCCAGTACTTC. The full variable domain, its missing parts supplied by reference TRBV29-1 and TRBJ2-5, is SAVISQKPSRDICQRGTSLTIQCQVDSQVTMMFWYRQQPGQSLTLIATANQGSEATYESGFVIDKFPISRPNLTFSTLTVSNMSPEDSSIYLCSVSGYQETQYFGPGTRLLVL.